This T cell receptor (beta chain) is from a study of beta chain features in type 1 diabetes. The overall study: There was similarity between patients and healthy donors in age, gender and cell yields.

Donors underwent one heparinised blood draw, about 110 mL on average. Each population that was sorted was more than 98% pure. Points on this clone: Its antigen is as yet unknown.

Study-wide findings and caveats: A pattern of fewer insertions and more deletions at VDJ junctions was seen in type 1 diabetes patients. Shortening of TCRB CDR3s, moderate but significant, appeared in all four CD4+ subsets of Type 1 diabetes patients.

Expressed TCRB transcripts were sequenced, since all the RNA that had been isolated was reverse transcribed. Libraries were prepared by immunoSEQ multiplex PCR; TCRdb keeps only in-frame clonotypes and omits some of them. The sample holds a few hundred thousand clones, over 12% seen once. Germline V gene data show CDR1 as SGHVS and CDR2 as FQNEAQ. The CDR3 contains 16 residues. V lost 3 bases and J lost 3; bases outside the gene matches: 9. V usage is TRBV7-8 and J usage is TRBJ2-3; TRBD2 agrees at 7 bases. The sequenced sample was naive CD4+ T cells from blood. The clonotype comes from a man younger than 35 with type 1 diabetes. The CDR3 coding sequence is TGTGCCAGCAGCTTCCGAAGCGGGACGACTACAGATACGCAGTATTTT. Amino acids: CASSFRSGTTTDTQYF.